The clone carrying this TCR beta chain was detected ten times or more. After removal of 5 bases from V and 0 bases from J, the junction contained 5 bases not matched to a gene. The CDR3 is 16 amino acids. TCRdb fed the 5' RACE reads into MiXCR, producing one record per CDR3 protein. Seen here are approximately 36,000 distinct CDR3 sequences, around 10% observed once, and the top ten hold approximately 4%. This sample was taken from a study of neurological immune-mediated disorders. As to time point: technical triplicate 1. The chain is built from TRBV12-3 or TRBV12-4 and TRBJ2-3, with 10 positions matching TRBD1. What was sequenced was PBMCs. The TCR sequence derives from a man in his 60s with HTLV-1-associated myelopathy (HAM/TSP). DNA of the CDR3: TGTGCCAGCAGTCCAGAGGACAGGGGGAGCACAGATACGCAGTATTTT. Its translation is CASSPEDRGSTDTQYF.